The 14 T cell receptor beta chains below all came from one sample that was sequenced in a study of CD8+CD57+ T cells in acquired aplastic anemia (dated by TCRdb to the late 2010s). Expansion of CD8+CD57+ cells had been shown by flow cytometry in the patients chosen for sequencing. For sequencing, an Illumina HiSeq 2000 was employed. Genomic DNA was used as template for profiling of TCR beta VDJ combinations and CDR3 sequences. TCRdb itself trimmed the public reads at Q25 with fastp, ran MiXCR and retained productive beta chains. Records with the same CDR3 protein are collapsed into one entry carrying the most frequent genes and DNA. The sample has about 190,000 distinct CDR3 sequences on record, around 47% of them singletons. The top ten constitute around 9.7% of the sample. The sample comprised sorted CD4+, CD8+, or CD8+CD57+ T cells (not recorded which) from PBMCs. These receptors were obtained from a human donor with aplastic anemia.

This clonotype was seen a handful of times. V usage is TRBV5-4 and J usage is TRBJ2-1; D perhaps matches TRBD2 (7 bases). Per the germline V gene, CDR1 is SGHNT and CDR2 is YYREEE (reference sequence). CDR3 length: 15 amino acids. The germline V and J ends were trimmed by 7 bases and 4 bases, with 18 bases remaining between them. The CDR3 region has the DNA TGTGCCAGCGCTATCGGAGGGAGGGGGTACAATGAGCAGTTCTTC. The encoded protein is CASAIGGRGYNEQFF.

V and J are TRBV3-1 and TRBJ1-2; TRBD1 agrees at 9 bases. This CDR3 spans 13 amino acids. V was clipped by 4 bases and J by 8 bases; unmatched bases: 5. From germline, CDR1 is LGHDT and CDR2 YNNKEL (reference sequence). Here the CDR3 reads CASSRDRVKGYTF. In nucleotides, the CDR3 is TGTGCCAGCAGCCGGGACAGGGTTAAGGGCTACACCTTC.

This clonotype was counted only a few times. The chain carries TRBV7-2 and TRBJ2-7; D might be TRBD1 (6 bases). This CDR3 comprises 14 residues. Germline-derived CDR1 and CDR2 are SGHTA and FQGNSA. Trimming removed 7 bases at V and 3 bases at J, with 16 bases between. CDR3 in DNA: TGTGCCAGCAACCAGGGGTGGCTTGACTACGAGCAGTACTTC. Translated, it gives CASNQGWLDYEQYF.

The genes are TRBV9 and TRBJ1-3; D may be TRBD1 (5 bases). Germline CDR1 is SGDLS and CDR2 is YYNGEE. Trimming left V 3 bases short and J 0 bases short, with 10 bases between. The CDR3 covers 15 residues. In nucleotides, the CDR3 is TGTGCCAGCAGCGGCGGGGGAATCTCTGGAAACACCATATATTTT. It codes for CASSGGGISGNTIYF.

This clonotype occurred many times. CDR3 loop: CASSSRTLTDTQYF. Written as DNA, the CDR3 is TGTGCCAGCAGCTCCCGAACCCTAACAGATACGCAGTATTTT. V usage is TRBV7-6 and J usage is TRBJ2-3; D uncertain. CDR3 length: 14 residues. The ends were cut back, 4 bases at V and 3 bases at J, with 11 bases in the middle. The germline CDR1 and CDR2 sequences are SGHVS and FNYEAQ.

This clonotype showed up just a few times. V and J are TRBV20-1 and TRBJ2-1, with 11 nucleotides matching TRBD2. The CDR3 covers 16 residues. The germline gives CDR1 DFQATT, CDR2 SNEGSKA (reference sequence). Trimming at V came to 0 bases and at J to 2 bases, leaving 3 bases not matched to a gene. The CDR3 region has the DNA TGCAGTGCTAGAGATGGTAGCGGGAGGGCCTACAATGAGCAGTTCTTC. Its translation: CSARDGSGRAYNEQFF.

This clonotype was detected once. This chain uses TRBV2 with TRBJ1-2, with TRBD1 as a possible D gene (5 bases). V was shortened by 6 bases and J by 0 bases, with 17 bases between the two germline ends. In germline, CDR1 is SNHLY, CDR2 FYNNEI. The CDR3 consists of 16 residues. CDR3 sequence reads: CASSDYGTDPNYGYTF. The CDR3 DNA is TGTGCCAGCAGCGACTACGGGACGGACCCTAACTATGGCTACACCTTC.

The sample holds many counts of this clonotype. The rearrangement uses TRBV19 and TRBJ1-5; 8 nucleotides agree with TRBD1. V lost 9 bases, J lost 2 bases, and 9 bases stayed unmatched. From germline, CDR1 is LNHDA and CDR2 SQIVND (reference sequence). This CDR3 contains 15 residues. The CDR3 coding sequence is TGTGCCAGCGCTTCACTGACAGGGGGCAATCAGCCCCAGCATTTT. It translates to CASASLTGGNQPQHF.

For the CDR3, the DNA is TGTGCTAGTGGTACCGTATCGGGTGAGCAGTTCTTC. This translates into CASGTVSGEQFF. This chain joins TRBV12-5 and TRBJ2-1; D is ambiguous. The CDR3 consists of 12 residues. The germline V and J ends were trimmed by 5 bases and 9 bases, with 11 bases remaining between them. Germline CDR1 reads LGHNT; CDR2 reads FRNRAP.

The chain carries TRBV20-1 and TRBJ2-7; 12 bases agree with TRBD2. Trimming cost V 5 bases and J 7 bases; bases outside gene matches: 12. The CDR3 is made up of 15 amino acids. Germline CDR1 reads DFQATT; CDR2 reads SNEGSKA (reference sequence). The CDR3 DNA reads TGCAGTGCTGGGGCTAGCGGGAGGGCGTCGGGGGAGCAGTACTTC. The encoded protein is CSAGASGRASGEQYF.

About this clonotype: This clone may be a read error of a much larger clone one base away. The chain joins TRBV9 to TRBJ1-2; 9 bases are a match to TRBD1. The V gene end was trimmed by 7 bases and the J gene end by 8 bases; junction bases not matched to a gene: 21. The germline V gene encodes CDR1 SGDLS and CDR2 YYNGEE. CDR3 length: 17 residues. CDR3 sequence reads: CASGPRGTLTGGRGYTF. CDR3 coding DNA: TGTGCCAGCGGCCCGAGGGGCACCTTGACAGGGGGGCGCGGCTACACCTTC.

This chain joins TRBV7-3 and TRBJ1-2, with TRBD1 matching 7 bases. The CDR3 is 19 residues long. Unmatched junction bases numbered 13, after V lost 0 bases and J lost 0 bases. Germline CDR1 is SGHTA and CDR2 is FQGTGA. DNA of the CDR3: TGTGCCAGCAGCTTAACAGGGGGCGTAAGTTGGACGTCTAACTATGGCTACACCTTC. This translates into CASSLTGGVSWTSNYGYTF.

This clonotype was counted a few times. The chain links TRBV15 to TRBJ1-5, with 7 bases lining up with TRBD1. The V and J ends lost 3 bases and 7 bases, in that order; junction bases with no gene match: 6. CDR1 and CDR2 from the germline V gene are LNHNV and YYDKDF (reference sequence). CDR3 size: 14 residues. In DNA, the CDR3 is TGTGCCACCAGCAGGGCGACAGGGAACCAGCCCCAGCATTTT. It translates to CATSRATGNQPQHF. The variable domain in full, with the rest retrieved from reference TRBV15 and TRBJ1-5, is DAMVIQNPRYQVTQFGKPVTLSCSQTLNHNVMYWYQQKSSQAPKLLFHYYDKDFNNEADTPDNFQSRRPNTSFCFLDIRSPGLGDTAMYLCATSRATGNQPQHFGDGTRLSIL.

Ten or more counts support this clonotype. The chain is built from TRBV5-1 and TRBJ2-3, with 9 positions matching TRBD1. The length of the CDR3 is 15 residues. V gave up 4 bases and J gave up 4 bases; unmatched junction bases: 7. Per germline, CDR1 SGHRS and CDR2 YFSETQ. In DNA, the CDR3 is TGCGCCAGCAGCCCGGGGACAGGGCCCCCAGATACGCAGTATTTT. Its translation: CASSPGTGPPDTQYF. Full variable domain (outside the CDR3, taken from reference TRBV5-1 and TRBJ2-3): KAGVTQTPRYLIKTRGQQVTLSCSPISGHRSVSWYQQTPGQGLQFLFEYFSETQRNKGNFPGRFSGRQFSNSRSEMNVSTLELGDSALYLCASSPGTGPPDTQYFGPGTRLTVL.